One and the same sample provided the 27 T cell receptor beta chains below, sequenced in a study of T cells after yellow fever vaccination. TCRdb re-called the 5' RACE reads with MiXCR, one entry per CDR3 protein. The sample includes 200,000 to 300,000 distinct CDR3 sequences, around 3.5% of them seen just once. Here the sequenced sample was PBMCs, taken 15 days after the yellow fever booster vaccination. These receptors were collected from a man between 18 and 35 years old who received the YFV17D yellow fever vaccine.

This clonotype was counted at least ten times. The chain joins TRBV9 to TRBJ2-2; 9 nucleotides line up with TRBD1. CDR1 is SGDLS, CDR2 YYNGEE, per germline. The V gene end was trimmed by 3 bases and the J gene end by 2 bases; junction bases not matched to a gene: 5. The CDR3 runs 16 residues. Written as DNA, the CDR3 is TGTGCCAGCAGCGCGGACAGGGGCACAAACACCGGGGAGCTGTTTTTT. Translating it yields CASSADRGTNTGELFF.

This clonotype was seen repeatedly, ten times or more. This chain uses TRBV4-2 with TRBJ2-5; D is possibly TRBD2 (5 bases). Germline CDR1 is LGHNA and CDR2 is YNFKEQ. The V end lost 1 base, the J end lost 10 bases, and 16 bases lay between the germline ends. The CDR3 totals 14 residues. In DNA form, the CDR3 reads TGTGCCAGCAGCCAAGTGGCTAGCCCCTGGAACCAGTACTTC. This translates into CASSQVASPWNQYF.

This clonotype appeared many times. This chain joins TRBV20-1 and TRBJ2-7; 9 bases fit TRBD1. The germline V gene has CDR1 DFQATT and CDR2 SNEGSKA (reference sequence). The CDR3 is 15 residues long. V lost 2 bases and J lost 2; bases outside the gene matches: 7. The CDR3 spells CSARPTGGLAYEQYF. The CDR3 coding sequence is TGCAGTGCTAGACCTACAGGGGGCCTCGCCTACGAGCAGTACTTC.

This clonotype was seen at least ten times. This chain joins TRBV20-1 and TRBJ1-1, with D possibly matching TRBD1 (6 bases). CDR3 size: 14 residues. Germline CDR1 is DFQATT and CDR2 is SNEGSKA (reference sequence). V gave up 5 bases and J gave up 3 bases, with 16 bases separating them. The CDR3: CSAGGGSSDTEAFF. For the CDR3, the DNA is TGCAGTGCTGGGGGCGGGTCCTCCGACACTGAAGCTTTCTTT.

In this sample, this clonotype turned up a few times. The chain couples TRBV9 to TRBJ2-3, with D possibly matching TRBD1 (5 bases). In germline, CDR1 is SGDLS, CDR2 YYNGEE. Trimming cost V 0 bases and J 4 bases, with 9 bases left between them. The CDR3 extends over 14 amino acids. Written as DNA, the CDR3 is TGTGCCAGCAGCGTAGTCCAGGGATCAGATACGCAGTATTTT. Its translation: CASSVVQGSDTQYF.

The table lists this clonotype with many counts. J is TRBJ2-1 and V is TRBV5-5; weak D call: TRBD1 (6 bases). Trimming left V 4 bases short and J 0 bases short, with 14 bases between. The germline V gene encodes CDR1 SGHKS and CDR2 YYEKEE (reference sequence). CDR3 size: 16 residues. The DNA for the CDR3 is TGTGCCAGCAGCGTGGACAGCCGATCCTCCTACAATGAGCAGTTCTTC. The encoded protein is CASSVDSRSSYNEQFF.

This clonotype was counted at least ten times. The chain has TRBV3-1 and TRBJ2-1; D possibly matches TRBD1 or TRBD2 (6 bases each). Trimming removed 1 base from V and 7 bases from J, with 14 bases in between. CDR1 is LGHDT and CDR2 is YNNKEL in the germline V gene (reference sequence). This CDR3 region has 15 residues. The CDR3: CASSQGGAIFNEQFF. DNA for the CDR3: TGTGCCAGCAGCCAAGGGGGGGCCATATTTAATGAGCAGTTCTTC.

This clonotype has a count of ten or more. The chain employs TRBV9 and TRBJ1-2; D call uncertain. The V end was cut by 3 bases, the J end by 8 bases, with 14 bases between. Per the germline V gene, CDR1 is SGDLS and CDR2 is YYNGEE. The CDR3 spans 13 residues. CDR3 protein: CASSAVAGRGYTF. CDR3 nucleotide sequence: TGTGCCAGCAGCGCAGTCGCCGGGCGAGGCTACACCTTC. Full variable domain (missing parts from reference TRBV9 and TRBJ1-2): DSGVTQTPKHLITATGQRVTLRCSPRSGDLSVYWYQQSLDQGLQFLIQYYNGEERAKGNILERFSAQQFPDLHSELNLSSLELGDSALYFCASSAVAGRGYTFGSGTRLTVV.

This clonotype was picked up many times. The V gene is TRBV5-1, the J gene TRBJ2-7; D remains unclear. Germline values: CDR1 SGHRS, CDR2 YFSETQ. V was trimmed by 4 bases and J by 2 bases, leaving 4 bases between them. This CDR3 comprises 11 residues. CDR3 sequence reads: CASSETYEQYF. CDR3 bases: TGCGCCAGCAGCGAAACCTACGAGCAGTACTTC.

Many counts were recorded for this clonotype. V gene TRBV5-1 combines with J gene TRBJ1-5; D not certain. The length of the CDR3 is 13 residues. CDR1 and CDR2 from the germline V gene are SGHRS and YFSETQ. Trimming pared 4 bases from V and 3 bases from J, leaving 8 bases between. CDR3 region: CASSPAFNQPQHF. The CDR3 DNA sequence: TGCGCCAGCAGCCCAGCCTTCAATCAGCCCCAGCATTTT.

This clonotype was detected ten times or more. The gene calls are TRBV7-6 and TRBJ2-3, with D perhaps matching TRBD2 (5 bases). Deletions cut 10 bases from V and 5 bases from J, with 19 bases between. The CDR3 sequence is 14 residues long. In germline, CDR1 is SGHVS, CDR2 FNYEAQ. CDR3 sequence reads: CATSGGSSKDTQYF. The CDR3 nucleotides read TGTGCCACGTCGGGTGGGAGTAGTAAAGATACGCAGTATTTT.

This clonotype was seen at least ten times. The CDR3 DNA follows: TGCAGTGCTAGATCAAGCGGAATGAACACTGAAGCTTTCTTT. Protein product: CSARSSGMNTEAFF. The J gene is TRBJ1-1, the V gene TRBV20-1; D is unresolved. The CDR3 contains 14 residues. Germline V lookup: CDR1 DFQATT, CDR2 SNEGSKA (reference sequence). Trimming cost V 2 bases and J 0 bases, with 10 bases left between them.

V is TRBV5-6 and J is TRBJ2-2, with D unclear. Looked up from germline, CDR1 is SGHDT and CDR2 is YYEEEE. V dropped 4 bases and J dropped 5 bases, with 18 bases sitting between them. The CDR3 has 16 amino acids. The CDR3 DNA is TGTGCCAGCAGCACATGGGCCGCCCCCGGGACCGGGGAGCTGTTTTTT. It is translated as CASSTWAAPGTGELFF.

Many counts were recorded for this clonotype. The V gene is TRBV7-3, the J gene TRBJ2-1, with D uncertain. Germline values: CDR1 SGHTA, CDR2 FQGTGA. This CDR3 is 13 amino acids long. Trimming pared 4 bases from V and 9 bases from J, leaving 13 bases between. The CDR3 nucleotides read TGTGCCAGCAGCTCCCCAGGTGGAAGTGAGCAGTTCTTC. Its protein product is CASSSPGGSEQFF.

This clonotype was recorded many times. V gene TRBV3-1 combines with J gene TRBJ1-1, with TRBD1 matching 11 bases. Germline V lookup: CDR1 LGHDT, CDR2 YNNKEL (reference sequence). This CDR3 is built from 16 residues. The J segment lost 5 bases and the V segment lost 2 bases, leaving 7 bases of the junction unmatched. Here the CDR3 DNA reads TGTGCCAGCAGCCAACCTCCGGGACAGGGGGGAACTGAAGCTTTCTTT. Protein sequence: CASSQPPGQGGTEAFF.

This clonotype was detected ten times or more. The V and J genes are TRBV20-1 and TRBJ2-5; tentative D call: TRBD2 (5 bases). Germline V gene sequence: CDR1 DFQATT, CDR2 SNEGSKA (reference sequence). The V end was cut by 4 bases, the J end by 1 base, with 13 bases between. The CDR3 is 14 amino acids. The CDR3 here is CSATGRMGQETQYF. As DNA, the CDR3 is TGCAGTGCTACGGGAAGGATGGGCCAAGAGACCCAGTACTTC.

This clonotype was detected ten times or more. This chain's CDR3 is CAISERTDEKLFF. The CDR3 nucleotides are TGTGCCATCAGTGAGAGGACAGATGAAAAACTGTTTTTT. The gene calls are TRBV10-3 and TRBJ1-4, with D perhaps TRBD1 (6 bases). V shed 2 bases and J shed 6 bases, with 7 bases lying between them. The V gene's germline CDR1 is ENHRY and CDR2 SYGVKD. This CDR3 is built from 13 residues.

This clonotype was detected many times. J is TRBJ2-1 and V is TRBV7-3; D may be TRBD2 (5 bases). Germline assignment: CDR1 SGHTA and CDR2 FQGTGA. Trimming removed 5 bases from V and 4 bases from J, with 12 bases in between. The CDR3 length is 14 residues. This CDR3 is CASSPDFNYNEQFF. CDR3 bases: TGTGCCAGCAGCCCGGACTTTAATTACAATGAGCAGTTCTTC. Full variable domain (remainder filled in from reference TRBV7-3 and TRBJ2-1): GAGVSQTPSNKVTEKGKYVELRCDPISGHTALYWYRQSLGQGPEFLIYFQGTGAADDSGLPNDRFFAVRPEGSVSTLKIQRTERGDSAVYLCASSPDFNYNEQFFGPGTRLTVL.

The sample holds many counts of this clonotype. The chain employs TRBV11-1 and TRBJ1-1, with D tentatively TRBD1 (5 bases). V lost 4 bases and J 7 bases, leaving 16 bases between the germline ends. CDR1 is SGHAT, CDR2 FQDESV, per germline (reference sequence). This CDR3 is built from 14 residues. CDR3 residues: CASSWRGERVEAFF. CDR3 DNA: TGTGCCAGCAGCTGGAGGGGCGAACGGGTTGAAGCTTTCTTT.

This clonotype was counted ten times or more. The CDR3: CASSFTANYEQYV. CDR3 DNA: TGTGCCAGCAGCTTTACAGCTAACTACGAGCAGTACGTC. The chain recombines TRBV7-8 with TRBJ2-7; D is unresolved. V was pared by 3 bases and J by 3 bases, with 9 bases between. Germline V CDR1 and CDR2: SGHVS, FQNEAQ. The CDR3 is 13 residues long.

The chain employs TRBV5-1 and TRBJ2-1, with D possibly matching TRBD2 (5 bases). V gave up 4 bases and J gave up 7 bases, with 12 bases separating them. The CDR3 sequence is 13 residues long. Germline-derived CDR1 and CDR2 are SGHRS and YFSETQ. CDR3 bases: TGCGCCAGCAGCCCCGGTACGGGGAATGAGCAGTTCTTC. Translated: CASSPGTGNEQFF.

This clonotype came up many times. The rearrangement links TRBV4-1 to TRBJ2-5; D is undetermined. Deletions cut 3 bases from V and 2 bases from J, with 7 bases between. The CDR3 spans 13 residues. Germline V CDR1 and CDR2: MGHRA, YSYEKL. The CDR3 sequence: CASSQWMQETQYF. The CDR3 DNA sequence: TGCGCCAGCAGCCAGTGGATGCAAGAGACCCAGTACTTC.

This clonotype was seen many times. The genes are TRBV5-1 and TRBJ2-7; D might be TRBD1 (5 bases). V gave up 4 bases and J gave up 3 bases, with 17 bases separating them. The CDR3 contains 15 residues. The germline CDR1 and CDR2 sequences are SGHRS and YFSETQ. CDR3 residues: CASSPTRQTYYEQYV. The CDR3 DNA reads as TGCGCCAGCAGCCCTACTCGACAGACTTACTACGAGCAGTACGTC.

This clonotype came up many times. V gene TRBV29-1 combines with J gene TRBJ2-2, with D perhaps matching TRBD2 (6 bases). In germline, CDR1 is SQVTM, CDR2 ANQGSEA. Trimming cost V 3 bases and J 2 bases, with 10 bases left between them. This CDR3 has 14 amino acids. CDR3 in amino acids: CSVDAGTNTGELFF. CDR3 bases: TGCAGCGTTGATGCCGGGACTAACACCGGGGAGCTGTTTTTT.

This clonotype appeared many times. The CDR3 DNA reads as TGTGCCAGCAGTCAAGGGGGGATTGGCGGCTACACCTTC. This gives the protein CASSQGGIGGYTF. J is TRBJ1-2 and V is TRBV27; the D gene is possibly TRBD1 (6 bases). The length of the CDR3 is 13 residues. Germline V CDR1 and CDR2: MNHEY, SMNVEV (reference sequence). Trimming stripped 5 bases from V and 8 bases from J, with 15 bases between.

This clonotype has a count of ten or more. This rearrangement joins TRBV12-3 or TRBV12-4 to TRBJ2-2, with 7 bases identical to TRBD1. The trim removed 9 bases at V and 4 bases at J, leaving 11 bases unmatched. This CDR3 has 15 residues. The DNA for the CDR3 is TGTGCCAGTGTTCACAGGGGCGAGGGCACCGGGGAGCTGTTTTTT. Its translation is CASVHRGEGTGELFF.

The sample holds many counts of this clonotype. The chain couples TRBV4-1 to TRBJ2-5; D gene uncertain. V lost 1 base to trimming and J lost 5 bases, with 5 bases between them. The CDR3 runs to 12 residues. Germline CDR1 MGHRA, CDR2 YSYEKL. CDR3 loop: CASSQVLETQYF. CDR3 nucleotides: TGCGCCAGCAGCCAAGTGCTCGAGACCCAGTACTTC.